These 15 T cell receptor beta chains were sequenced from one sample in a study of cytomegalovirus exposure and HLA in healthy donors. Researchers ran the PCR with 60 Vbeta and 13 Jbeta primers. Clones were sequenced by immunoSEQ multiplex PCR, and TCRdb holds only the in-frame ones, with some missing. The profile shows 180,000 or so clones, 65% to 85% of them singletons. The material sequenced was PBMCs. The receptors here all came from a woman in her 50s in good health and CMV-seropositive.

This clone has only a few counts. The V gene is TRBV11-2, the J gene TRBJ1-1; perhaps TRBD1 as D (6 bases). The germline V gene has CDR1 SGHAT and CDR2 FQNNGV. CDR3 size: 12 residues. Trimming removed 0 bases from V and 11 bases from J, with 10 bases in between. CDR3 in DNA: TGTGCCAGCAGCTTAGAAGGACAGCGGGCTTTCTTT. Encoded protein: CASSLEGQRAFF.

The V and J genes are TRBV19 and TRBJ2-1; D perhaps matches TRBD1 (6 bases). Trimming pared 3 bases from V and 0 bases from J, leaving 9 bases between. CDR1 is LNHDA and CDR2 is SQIVND in the germline V gene (reference sequence). The CDR3 loop spans 15 amino acids. The CDR3 DNA is TGTGCCAGTAGTATCAGGGGCCCCTCCTACAATGAGCAGTTCTTC. Its translation: CASSIRGPSYNEQFF.

The V and J genes are TRBV7-9 and TRBJ2-3, with 9 bases aligning to TRBD2. Germline CDR1 is SEHNR and CDR2 is FQNEAQ (reference sequence). The V gene end was trimmed by 2 bases and the J gene end by 7 bases; junction bases not matched to a gene: 13. CDR3 length equals 17 residues. The CDR3 DNA reads TGTGCCAGCAGCTTAATTTCAGCGGGAGGTTATGCACATACGCAGTATTTT. It encodes CASSLISAGGYAHTQYF. Drawing the rest from reference TRBV7-9 and TRBJ2-3, the complete variable domain is DTGVSQNPRHKITKRGQNVTFRCDPISEHNRLYWYRQTLGQGPEFLTYFQNEAQLEKSRLLSDRFSAERPKGSFSTLEIQRTEQGDSAMYLCASSLISAGGYAHTQYFGPGTRLTVL.

The CDR3 DNA is TGTGCTAGTGGTTTGGCCCTTGTCGAGACCCAGTACTTC. Translation: CASGLALVETQYF. The V call is TRBV12-5, the J call TRBJ2-5; D gene uncertain. V lost 1 base and J lost 5, with 8 bases in between. This CDR3 region has 13 residues. Per germline, CDR1 LGHNT and CDR2 FRNRAP.

The chain has TRBV5-1 and TRBJ2-1; TRBD2 matches at 12 bases. Germline lookup yields CDR1 SGHRS and CDR2 YFSETQ. The CDR3 has 17 residues. The V segment lost 0 bases and the J segment 8 bases; nucleotides outside the gene matches: 9. The CDR3 reads CASSLAGLAGGSDEQFF. CDR3 nucleotides: TGCGCCAGCAGCTTGGCCGGGCTAGCGGGGGGGTCGGATGAGCAGTTCTTC.

This clone has more than one count but fewer than ten. This rearrangement joins TRBV19 to TRBJ1-5; D is uncertain. V gave up 6 bases and J gave up 4 bases, with 10 bases separating them. The CDR3 loop spans 13 amino acids. The germline V gene has CDR1 LNHDA and CDR2 SQIVND (reference sequence). The DNA of the CDR3 is TGTGCCAGTAGCGGGAACGGGAATCAGCCCCAGCATTTT. Its protein is CASSGNGNQPQHF.

J is TRBJ2-5 and V is TRBV2, with D possibly matching TRBD1 (5 bases). Germline loops: CDR1 SNHLY, CDR2 FYNNEI. The CDR3 loop spans 14 amino acids. V lost 7 bases and J lost 5, with 17 bases in between. CDR3: CASTQTPSGETQYF. As DNA, the CDR3 is TGTGCCAGCACACAGACCCCCTCAGGGGAGACCCAGTACTTC.

This chain uses TRBV27 with TRBJ2-7, with 15 bases lining up with TRBD2. This CDR3 is built from 18 residues. V lost 5 bases to trimming and J lost 3 bases; unmatched junction nucleotides: 11. Germline lookup yields CDR1 MNHEY and CDR2 SMNVEV (reference sequence). The CDR3 spells CASSVLGLAGGGGYEQYF. The CDR3, as DNA: TGTGCCAGCAGTGTCCTGGGACTAGCGGGAGGTGGGGGCTACGAGCAGTACTTC.

The V call is TRBV7-2, the J call TRBJ2-7; a weak D match, TRBD2 (5 bases). The V gene's germline CDR1 is SGHTA and CDR2 FQGNSA. CDR3 size: 14 residues. Trimming pared 5 bases from V and 4 bases from J, leaving 15 bases between. CDR3: CASSPPRSGYEQYF. The DNA of the CDR3 is TGTGCCAGCAGCCCGCCAAGGTCGGGGTACGAGCAGTACTTC.

V gene TRBV7-9 combines with J gene TRBJ1-2; D is perhaps TRBD1 (5 bases). The CDR3 contains 14 residues. Germline assignment: CDR1 SEHNR and CDR2 FQNEAQ (reference sequence). V gave up 5 bases and J gave up 0 bases, with 10 bases separating them. The CDR3 sequence is CASSPRQTNYGYTF. In DNA form, the CDR3 reads TGTGCCAGCAGCCCACGACAGACTAACTATGGCTACACCTTC.

This sequence joins TRBV5-1 and TRBJ2-3, with D possibly matching TRBD1 (7 bases). The V end lost 3 bases, the J end lost 6 bases, and 17 bases lay between the germline ends. The CDR3 runs 15 residues. From germline, CDR1 is SGHRS and CDR2 YFSETQ. The CDR3 is CASSWSDREADTQYF. The CDR3 nucleotides are TGCGCCAGCAGCTGGTCAGACAGGGAGGCCGATACGCAGTATTTT.

V and J are TRBV15 and TRBJ2-2; tentative D call: TRBD1 (7 bases). CDR3 size: 18 residues. V was pared by 0 bases and J by 4 bases, with 18 bases between. CDR1 LNHNV and CDR2 YYDKDF come from the germline V gene (reference sequence). CDR3 DNA: TGTGCCACCAGCAGAGAGGGTCGGTACAGGGGAGGCACCGGGGAGCTGTTTTTT. Encoded protein: CATSREGRYRGGTGELFF. The variable domain in full, completed from reference TRBV15 and TRBJ2-2, reads DAMVIQNPRYQVTQFGKPVTLSCSQTLNHNVMYWYQQKSSQAPKLLFHYYDKDFNNEADTPDNFQSRRPNTSFCFLDIRSPGLGDTAMYLCATSREGRYRGGTGELFFGEGSRLTVL.

Notes on this clone: One end of the junction does not line up with germline, which may come from a read error. The V gene is TRBV7-9, the J gene TRBJ1-3, with D hard to call. CDR3 length: 15 residues. The germline V gene encodes CDR1 SEHNR and CDR2 FQNEAQ (reference sequence). As DNA, the CDR3 is TGTTCCAGCAGCCCCCTCGGAGCCACGGGAAACACCATATATTTT. Protein product: CSSSPLGATGNTIYF.

The V call is TRBV28, the J call TRBJ2-3; a possible D gene is TRBD2 (6 bases). The CDR3 covers 15 residues. From germline, CDR1 is MDHEN and CDR2 SYDVKM. V dropped 5 bases and J dropped 9 bases, with 21 bases sitting between them. The CDR3 DNA follows: TGTGCCAGCAGTCCACCTCCGGGAGCAGGCGGGACGCAGTATTTT. Translated: CASSPPPGAGGTQYF.

The chain employs TRBV4-3 and TRBJ2-5, with 7 bases aligning to TRBD2. Per the germline V gene, CDR1 is LGHNA and CDR2 is YSLEER. V was pared by 0 bases and J by 4 bases, with 5 bases of the junction left unmatched. The CDR3 loop spans 15 amino acids. The CDR3 DNA follows: TGCGCCAGCAGCCAAGACCGGGACTACCTAGAGACCCAGTACTTC. The encoded protein is CASSQDRDYLETQYF.